This T cell receptor (beta chain) came from a study of blood T cells in healthy people across ages. Germline-derived CDR1 and CDR2 are DFQATT and SNEGSKA (reference sequence). The CDR3 loop spans 16 amino acids. Unmatched junction bases numbered 9, after V lost 5 bases and J lost 6 bases. Combining a sample-barcoded 5' primer with a J-beta primer mix, a second PCR ran for about 6 to 12 cycles. Each CDR3 protein is one row after TCRdb ran MiXCR on the 5' RACE reads. This sample has about 1,500,000 distinct CDR3 sequences, with 35% to 45% found just once. The TCR originated in a woman between 18 and 29 years old in good health. Sequenced: blood. V and J are TRBV20-1 and TRBJ2-1, with 14 bases fitting TRBD2. The CDR3 here is CSAVRPGLAGVNEQFF. DNA of the CDR3: TGCAGTGCTGTAAGACCGGGACTAGCGGGGGTCAATGAGCAGTTCTTC.